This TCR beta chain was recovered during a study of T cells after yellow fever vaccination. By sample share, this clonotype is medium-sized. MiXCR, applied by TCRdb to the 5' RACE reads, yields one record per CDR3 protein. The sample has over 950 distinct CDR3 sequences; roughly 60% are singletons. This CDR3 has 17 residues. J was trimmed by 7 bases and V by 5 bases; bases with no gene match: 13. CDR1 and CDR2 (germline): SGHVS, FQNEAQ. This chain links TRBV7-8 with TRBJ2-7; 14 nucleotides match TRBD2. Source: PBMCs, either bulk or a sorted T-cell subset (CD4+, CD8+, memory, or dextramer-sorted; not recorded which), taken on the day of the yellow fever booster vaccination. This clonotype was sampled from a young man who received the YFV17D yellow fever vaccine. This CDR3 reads CASSEGRGLAGAWEQYV. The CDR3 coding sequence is TGTGCCAGCAGCGAAGGGAGGGGACTAGCGGGGGCCTGGGAGCAGTACGTC.